A selection of T cell receptor beta chains follows, all from one sample in a study of T-cell reconstitution after alpha-beta-depleted transplantation in children. TCRdb re-analysed the PCR reads in MiXCR, keeping a single row per CDR3 protein. In the table there are approximately 500,000 distinct CDR3 sequences, 25% to 30% of which are singletons. Here the sequenced sample was PBMCs, taken before TCRalphabeta/CD19-depleted stem cell transplant. Receptors originate from a boy under three years old with Wiskott-Aldrich syndrome, due to receive a stem cell transplant. Both conserved end residues are part of each CDR3. Fields, in order: V gene, clone size, J gene, D gene, CDR3 protein, CDR3 DNA. D genes are given only for firm matches. The size entry is marked missing in some rows and otherwise reads once, few, many or a size class.

TRBV20-1	-	TRBJ2-3	-	CSAVEASSTDTQYF	TGCAGTGCCGTGGAAGCGTCTAGCACAGATACGCAGTATTTT
TRBV6-1	-	TRBJ2-7	TRBD1	CASSNPLGQKSYEQYF	TGTGCCAGCAGTAATCCTCTGGGACAGAAATCCTACGAGCAGTACTTC
TRBV9	-	TRBJ2-1	-	CASSVDSNCSYNEQFF	TGTGCCAGCAGCGTAGACAGCAACTGCTCCTACAATGAGCAGTTCTTC
TRBV29-1	few	TRBJ2-7	TRBD2	CSVLTPSGRYEQYF	TGCAGCGTCCTCACCCCTAGCGGGCGGTACGAGCAGTACTTC
TRBV5-1	few	TRBJ2-3	-	CASNRLEITTDTQYF	TGCGCCAGCAACAGACTAGAAATAACTACAGATACGCAGTATTTT
TRBV19	-	TRBJ1-2	-	CASRGNYGYTF	TGTGCCAGCAGGGGTAACTATGGCTACACCTTC
TRBV28	few	TRBJ1-2	TRBD1	CASRDRVGPYGYTF	TGTGCCAGCAGGGACAGGGTGGGCCCATATGGCTACACCTTC
TRBV19	once	TRBJ2-7	TRBD2	CASSIGLAGAEQYF	TGTGCCAGTAGTATTGGACTAGCGGGAGCCGAGCAGTACTTC
TRBV5-1	few	TRBJ1-4	-	CASSSGRTNEKLFF	TGCGCCAGCAGCTCGGGACGGACTAATGAAAAACTGTTTTTT
TRBV5-1	-	TRBJ2-2	TRBD2	CASSSGANTGELFF	TGCGCCAGCAGCAGCGGGGCGAACACCGGGGAGCTGTTTTTT
TRBV6-5	few	TRBJ2-5	-	CASSYLRGAHGSQYF	TGTGCCAGCAGTTACCTCAGGGGCGCGCATGGGAGCCAGTACTTC
TRBV5-1	-	TRBJ2-5	-	CASSYTRPRAGETQYF	TGCGCCAGCAGCTATACCCGGCCCAGGGCGGGGGAGACCCAGTACTTC
TRBV9	few	TRBJ2-3	-	CASSQWGTDTQYF	TGTGCCAGCAGCCAATGGGGAACAGATACGCAGTATTTT
TRBV10-3	-	TRBJ2-5	-	CAISEQTEETQYF	TGTGCCATCAGTGAACAGACGGAGGAGACCCAGTACTTC
TRBV5-1	-	TRBJ2-2	TRBD2	CASSTGLAGVSLTGELFF	TGCGCCAGCAGCACAGGACTAGCGGGAGTGAGTTTGACCGGGGAGCTGTTTTTT
TRBV29-1	few	TRBJ2-1	TRBD2	CSVVRLAGNYNEQFF	TGCAGCGTTGTGAGGCTAGCGGGGAACTACAATGAGCAGTTCTTC
TRBV6-5	-	TRBJ2-1	-	CASSYSNYGRNEQFF	TGTGCCAGCAGTTACTCGAACTACGGGAGAAATGAGCAGTTCTTC
TRBV10-3	-	TRBJ2-2	-	CAISLDGEHRGELFF	TGTGCCATCAGCTTGGACGGCGAACATAGGGGGGAGCTGTTTTTT
TRBV5-1	-	TRBJ1-1	-	CASSLQGRTEAFF	TGCGCCAGCAGCTTGCAGGGGCGCACTGAAGCTTTCTTT
TRBV5-1	few	TRBJ2-7	TRBD2	CASSLTGRHYEQYF	TGCGCCAGCAGCTTAACCGGGAGGCACTACGAGCAGTACTTC
TRBV2	-	TRBJ1-1	-	CASSGVVFPEAFF	TGTGCCAGCAGCGGGGTAGTTTTCCCTGAAGCTTTCTTT
TRBV11-2	few	TRBJ2-7	TRBD2	CASSSVPLAGRSSYEQYF	TGTGCCAGCAGCTCTGTCCCACTAGCGGGAAGGAGCTCCTACGAGCAGTACTTC
TRBV5-1	many	TRBJ2-7	-	CASSLGRNSYEQYF	TGTGCCAGCAGCTTAGGCAGGAACTCCTACGAGCAGTACTTC